Listed below are T cell receptor beta chains from one sample, sequenced in a study of monozygotic twins with inflammatory bowel disease. TCRdb reprocessed the 5' RACE reads and reports one entry per CDR3 protein, with no DNA. The sample is made up of more than 300,000 distinct CDR3 sequences, and the top ten hold roughly 5.3% of it. Sequenced material: blood. The receptors stem from a human donor with ulcerative colitis or Crohn's disease, or a healthy co-twin of an affected twin (not recorded which). Each CDR3 is given with its conserved first and last residue.

>TRBV9|TRBJ1-1
CASSPPQGVKAFF
>TRBV5-6|TRBJ1-4
CASRKTDEKLFF
>TRBV5-1|TRBJ2-1
CASSWGGGSTVYNEQFF
>TRBV4-3|TRBJ2-2
CASSPFLRPGELFF
>TRBV6-2/TRBV6-3|TRBJ2-1
CASSRTSEQFF
>TRBV7-2|TRBJ2-3
CASSLVTSGNLDTQYF
>TRBV4-2|TRBJ1-6
CASSHQLRLNRILTDNSPLHF
>TRBV10-3|TRBJ1-6
CAISESEGKNSPLHF
>TRBV18|TRBJ1-1
CASSSRDRGESSTEAFF
>TRBV6-1|TRBJ1-1
CASRRTDGRTEAFF
>TRBV5-4|TRBJ1-2
CASSLGGTADYGYTF
>TRBV9|TRBJ1-1
CASSPARTEDTEAFF
>TRBV18|TRBJ1-1
CASSPSIRGKGTEAFF
>TRBV6-5|TRBJ2-2
CASSYRQGRRELFF
>TRBV28|TRBJ2-4
CASSGRGGPLSGTPLRAKNIQYF
>TRBV7-2|TRBJ2-7
CASSLAGGSYEQYF
>TRBV6-1|TRBJ2-7
CASSTTSGASYEQYF
>TRBV20-1|TRBJ2-1
CSASGFGTSVYNEQFF
>TRBV11-2|TRBJ1-1
CASSTTGLSTEAFF
>TRBV27|TRBJ1-5
CASSLSVKKPQHF
>TRBV19|TRBJ2-7
CASSTNRGLYEQYF
>TRBV20-1|TRBJ2-6
CSARVGGANVLTF
>TRBV7-9|TRBJ2-7
CASSLAPGQGYEQYF
>TRBV20-1|TRBJ1-1
CSARAGQGRRESEAFF
>TRBV20-1|TRBJ2-7
CSAWTSGPMVYEQYF
>TRBV20-1|TRBJ2-4
CSADSRINIQYF
>TRBV28|TRBJ2-3
CASSWVGAVQYF
>TRBV7-2|TRBJ2-3
CASSSDSGGTQYF
>TRBV20-1|TRBJ2-1
CSAGTSFEQFF
>TRBV5-4|TRBJ2-3
CASSLGGTPRGGDTQYF
>TRBV29-1|TRBJ1-1
CSVGRRMNTEAFF
>TRBV19|TRBJ1-1
CASSMFQGNTEAFF
>TRBV7-8|TRBJ2-1
CASRHGGVDEQFF
>TRBV5-1|TRBJ1-4
CASRMGGATEKLFF
>TRBV6-2/TRBV6-3|TRBJ2-2
CASSYSGTGELFF
>TRBV28|TRBJ1-5
CEVRGSVNQPQHF
>TRBV7-2|TRBJ1-3
CASSGTGAGNTIYF
>TRBV18|TRBJ2-5
CASSPKRETQYF
>TRBV20-1|TRBJ2-1
CSALTSSYNEQFF
>TRBV20-1|TRBJ2-3
CSAAVGARSPDTQYF
>TRBV7-2|TRBJ2-5
CASSYQTDRSETQYF
>TRBV20-1|TRBJ2-5
CSAPPWTSRETQYF
>TRBV4-3|TRBJ2-7
CASSQDRTGVYEQYF
>TRBV2|TRBJ2-1
CASGAGTEGYNEQFF
>TRBV6-1|TRBJ1-5
CASKDRTANQPQHF
>TRBV6-2/TRBV6-3|TRBJ1-1
CASGIFSGGIEAFF
>TRBV4-3|TRBJ2-5
CASSQIGSGGQETQYF
>TRBV10-3|TRBJ2-7
CAISESEGASGGREQYF
>TRBV10-2|TRBJ1-4
CASSDEMFGKLFF
>TRBV5-5|TRBJ1-2
CASSMVRSGGYTF
>TRBV7-9|TRBJ2-2
CASSEPGRNTGELFF
>TRBV20-1|TRBJ2-3
CSARDWTFTDTQYF